This T cell receptor beta chain was captured in a study of OX40 agonist ivuxolimab in advanced cancers. Describing the broader study: Ivuxolimab, which targeted the costimulatory receptor OX40 (CD134), was an agonistic, fully human IgG2 monoclonal antibody. Intravenous ivuxolimab was administered to patients every 2 weeks at six dose levels: 0.01, 0.1, 0.3, 1.5, 3 and 10 mg/kg. Of the 50 to 55 dose-escalation patients, hepatocellular carcinoma was present in approximately 20, melanoma in about 15, renal cell carcinoma in 9 and head and neck cancer in 9. In the dose-escalation cohort, 65% to 90% of patients were male, and the mean age was about 55 years, with a range of about 20 to 79. Prior anti-PD-1, anti-PD-L1 or anti-CTLA-4 therapy was permitted, and checkpoint inhibitors had been received by 40% to 50% of dose-escalation patients. Three dose-escalation patients achieved partial responses, one with hepatocellular carcinoma and two with cutaneous melanoma. The point of sequencing TCRbeta in the periphery was to test whether ivuxolimab changed TCR sequence diversity and drove clonal T-cell expansion. The paper describes the monotherapy dose-escalation part (N ≈ 49 patients) of the phase I trial of ivuxolimab.

Results the study describes overall, beyond this receptor: At doses of 0.1 to 3.0 mg/kg, clonal expansion of both CD4+ and CD8+ T cells in blood was seen between baseline and week 6. On average, CD8+ T cells showed more expanded clones than CD4+ T cells after ivuxolimab. Antigen specificity was not determined for the clonally expanded peripheral T cells. Low levels of normalized T-cell clonal expansion were also seen in some nonresponding patients. Partial responders in the 0.1-3.0 mg/kg groups had among the lowest normalized peripheral clonal expansion, especially among CD8+ T cells.

Reading the germline V gene gives CDR1 SGHDN and CDR2 FVKESK. V is trimmed back by 3 bases and J by 7 bases, and the junction contains 0 bases that no gene match accounts for. The CDR3 runs 12 amino acids, cysteine and phenylalanine included. Only the CDR3 DNA is retained, 36 bases long and in frame from the first base. Patients with autoimmune disease history or receiving systemic immunosuppression were excluded from the trial. Peripheral blood for TCR sequencing was collected from all dose cohorts at baseline, on cycle 4 day 1, and on cycle 7 day 1. The samples were taken from a phase I, first-in-human, multicenter, open-label dose-escalation trial of ivuxolimab. Adults with locally advanced or metastatic head and neck squamous cell, hepatocellular, melanoma or renal cell carcinoma were enrolled in the trial. Before TCR sequencing, CD4+ T cells and CD8+ T cells were sorted from peripheral blood as separate populations.

To sequence the TCRbeta CDR3 region, genomic DNA was isolated from the sorted cells. The immunoSEQ Assay was used for sequencing of TCRbeta CDR3 regions. As stored in TCRdb, this immuneACCESS dataset retains in-frame rearrangements with V and J assigned. A fraction of the clones does not appear; measured against another copy, unresolved V genes explain less than half of the discrepancy, and the remainder lacks a known reason. This sample has over 45,000 clones in its table, and around 89% of those were observed once. The ten largest clones add up to about 28% of the sample. With respect to this clone: This clone's antigen is unknown. No quality values exist for individual bases; no much larger clone is one base distant.

Material: CD4+ or CD8+ T cells sorted from blood, obtained in a trial of the OX40 agonist ivuxolimab. The chain is encoded by TRBV14 joined to TRBJ2-1; TRBD1 matches 7 bases in the middle. The sequence came from an adult with an advanced solid tumor such as melanoma, head and neck, liver or kidney cancer. The CDR3 protein: CASSQTGNEQFF. In nucleotides, the sequence is TGTGCCAGCAGCCAGACAGGGAATGAGCAGTTCTTC.